Detailed here is one T cell receptor (beta chain). The antigen is not known. These data originate in a study of graft-versus-host responses after intestinal transplantation. Trimming cost V 2 bases and J 4 bases, with 10 bases left between them. The CDR3 sequence is 14 residues long. The V gene's germline CDR1 is MNHEY and CDR2 SVGAGI. This table comes from immunoSEQ multiplex PCR, and its TCRdb copy is limited to in-frame clones, with some not included. The profile shows over 100,000 clones, 85% to 95% of them singletons. The gene calls are TRBV6-5 and TRBJ2-3, with a possible D match to TRBD1 (5 bases). The specimen was unstimulated CD4+ T cells sorted from spleen or lymph node cells, collected before intestinal transplant. The receptor comes from a human donor who received an intestinal transplant. CDR3 region: CASSYRGAADTQYF. As DNA, the CDR3 is TGTGCCAGCAGTTACAGGGGCGCAGCAGATACGCAGTATTTT.